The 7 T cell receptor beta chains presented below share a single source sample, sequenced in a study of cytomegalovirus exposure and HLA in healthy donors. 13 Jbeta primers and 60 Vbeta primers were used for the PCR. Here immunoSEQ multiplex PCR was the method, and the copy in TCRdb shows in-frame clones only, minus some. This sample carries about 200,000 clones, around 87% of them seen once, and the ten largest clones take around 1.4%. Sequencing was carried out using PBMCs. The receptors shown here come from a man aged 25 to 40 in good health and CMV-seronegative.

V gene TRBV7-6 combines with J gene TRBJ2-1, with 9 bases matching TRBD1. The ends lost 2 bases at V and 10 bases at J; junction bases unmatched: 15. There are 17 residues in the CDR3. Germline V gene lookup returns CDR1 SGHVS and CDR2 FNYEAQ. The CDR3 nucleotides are TGTGCCAGCAGCTTACTCGCAGGGACAGGGAGGGTAGAGGAGCAGTTCTTC. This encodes CASSLLAGTGRVEEQFF.

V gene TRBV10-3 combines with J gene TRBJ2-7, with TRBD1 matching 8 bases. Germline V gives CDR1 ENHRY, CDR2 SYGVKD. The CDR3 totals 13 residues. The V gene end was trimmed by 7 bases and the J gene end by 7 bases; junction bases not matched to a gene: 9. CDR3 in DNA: TGTGCCATCATGCCCCAGGGGGCAGTTGAGCAGTACTTC. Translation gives CAIMPQGAVEQYF.

The CDR3: CASSLVGPGSGNTIYF. CDR3 in DNA: TGTGCCAGCAGTTTGGTAGGGCCAGGGTCTGGAAACACCATATATTTT. The chain carries TRBV28 and TRBJ1-3; possibly TRBD1 for D (5 bases). The CDR3 length is 16 residues. The V and J ends lost 3 bases and 1 base respectively, with 13 bases between them. The V gene's germline CDR1 is MDHEN and CDR2 SYDVKM.

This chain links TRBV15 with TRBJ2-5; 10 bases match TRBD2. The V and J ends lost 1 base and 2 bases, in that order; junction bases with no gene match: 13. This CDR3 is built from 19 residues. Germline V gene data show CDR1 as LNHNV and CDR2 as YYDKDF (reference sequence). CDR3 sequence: CATSRGTLIRTSGQETQYF. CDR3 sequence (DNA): TGTGCCACCAGCAGAGGCACATTAATAAGGACTAGCGGACAAGAGACCCAGTACTTC.

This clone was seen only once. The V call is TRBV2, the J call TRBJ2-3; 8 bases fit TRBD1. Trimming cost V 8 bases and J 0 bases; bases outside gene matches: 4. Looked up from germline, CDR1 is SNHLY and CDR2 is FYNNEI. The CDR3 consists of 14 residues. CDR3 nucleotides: TGTGCCAGCGGACAGGGACCTAGCACAGATACGCAGTATTTT. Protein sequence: CASGQGPSTDTQYF.

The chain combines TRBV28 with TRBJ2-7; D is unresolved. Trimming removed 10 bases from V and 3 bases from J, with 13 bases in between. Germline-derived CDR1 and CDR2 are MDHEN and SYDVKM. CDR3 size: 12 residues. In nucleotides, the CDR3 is TGTGCCACTCAGAGCGTCGGCTACGAGCAGTACTTC. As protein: CATQSVGYEQYF.

The CDR3 DNA follows: TGCGCCAGCAGCCAAGAATCTCTCTCGAGACTAGCGGGGGACTACAATGAGCAGTTCTTC. The encoded protein is CASSQESLSRLAGDYNEQFF. This chain connects TRBV4-3 to TRBJ2-1; the match to TRBD2 covers 12 bases. Germline V CDR1 and CDR2: LGHNA, YSLEER. The CDR3 covers 20 residues. J lost 3 bases, V lost 0 bases, and 12 bases had no gene match.